This T cell receptor (beta chain) was sequenced for a study of cytomegalovirus exposure and HLA in healthy donors (TCRdb year 2017). For the wider study: An earlier analysis of some 600 of the donors reported around 280 Gb of sequence data and around 120 million unique TCR beta sequences obtained from roughly 170 million T cells. High-throughput TCR immunosequencing, statistical association of individual TCRs with disease status, and machine learning were combined to predict cytomegalovirus infection status. Typing coverage varied by locus: roughly 629-640 donors for A, B, C, DRB1 and DQB1; some 520 for DQA1; nearly 610 for DPA1; about 450 for DPB1. A few DR-DQ haplotypes were treated as single units for association and clustering because of strong linkage in the cohort. The later analysis used no new phenotypic data to find candidate immune exposures, relying instead on TCR beta sequences and their occurrence across donors. Among roughly 400 genotyped donors of the cohort, an average of around 220,000 unique TCR beta nucleotide sequences was sequenced per donor, of which approximately 18% were non-productive. The aim of the study was to test whether cataloging public T cell receptors could identify signatures of past pathogen exposure. Alongside the repertoire data, information on donor age, sex, ethnicity and CMV serostatus was compiled. Of the 300 to 500 genotyped donors, 75% to 85% were placed in the genetic ancestry cluster associated with self-reported Caucasian donors. An earlier analysis of roughly 580 of the donors used high-throughput TCR beta sequencing to judge whether each TCR beta V gene segment behaved as functional or pseudogenic. Both class I and class II loci were covered by HLA typing, at four-digit resolution. Every repertoire in the discovery cohort had been generated on one and the same sequencing platform. A later analysis re-examined previously published TCR beta repertoires from roughly 650 donors and added high-resolution HLA genotyping to investigate patterns of TCR occurrence. Around 320 gigabases of sequencing data and 78 million or so unique TCR sequences were included in an early release covering several hundred HLA-typed donors. The study profiled the T cell repertoires of around 700 subjects by immunosequencing and related them to cytomegalovirus serostatus. A separate validation cohort of 100 to 150 different subjects was used in addition to the roughly 700-subject first cohort. Genome-wide SNP genotypes for about 60% of the 666 donors were used in a later genetic analysis, which treated that subset as a discovery cohort. The full study reports these points: Because counts were too low, more than 15 rarely observed V segments, including chromosome 9 orphons, were excluded from the earlier analysis of around 590 of the donors. Most TCR sequences were seen in very few donors, while some public TCRs were found in many individuals. A further reported finding was that TCR beta sequences accurately predicted the HLA-A and HLA-B alleles for most subjects in the first cohort. When HLA alleles, especially DR and DQ, strongly co-occurred, attributing TCR associations to individual alleles was difficult. Because HLA typing was unavailable for some donors at each locus, only the typed subset was used in association tests. The 87-base-pair reads could not distinguish some IMGT-functional V segments, including TRBV6-2 and TRBV6-3, so those segments were excluded. A later genetic analysis reported fewer N-insertions in productive TCRs among donors in an Asian-associated ancestry cluster than the roughly 700-donor mean. For the cohort, immune exposure information was limited to CMV serostatus. V-gene and J-gene trimming of TCR beta chains was associated with a missense DCLRE1C variant in a later genetic analysis, and the association was replicated in an independent cohort. According to a later analysis, most CMV-associated TCR beta chains appeared to be HLA-restricted, and the HLA associations seemed to be driven largely by CMV exposure. The study listed 170 or so TCR beta chains as associated with cytomegalovirus. In a later analysis, 16,951 TCR beta sequences were associated with specific HLA alleles at a false discovery rate of 0.05. Several of the top co-occurrence clusters appeared to be linked to parvovirus B19, influenza, CMV and Epstein-Barr virus, according to a later analysis. The classifier was reported to diagnose cytomegalovirus status with high specificity and sensitivity in both the original cohort and the validation cohort. A later analysis found that TCR association rates varied across HLA loci, with DRB1 alleles showing the most associated TCRs and HLA-C alleles the fewest. An earlier analysis of approximately 600 of the donors showed that most TCR beta V segments appeared in productive rearrangements either about 90% or about 30% of the time, which broadly matched IMGT annotations. In this cohort, only TCR beta chains were sequenced, and detectable features were limited by the absence of alpha or paired-chain data. A few of the identified cytomegalovirus-associated TCR beta chains were confirmed in vitro to be specific for cytomegalovirus antigens. A cluster of highly shared sequence variants was judged likely to be a technical artifact of the sequencing pipeline. According to the authors, the approach could potentially be generalized to other disease states and immunological phenotypes. Presence/absence analyses assumed roughly uniform sequencing depth across donors, an assumption that may not hold. In a later analysis, HLA-associated TCR beta chains were found to be more clonally expanded and to have lower generation probabilities than equally common non-associated chains. Linkage disequilibrium might explain the correlated functional status among segregating V segments, but an unknown experimental factor could not be excluded.

Libraries were prepared through the immunoSEQ multiplex PCR assay. For the multiplex PCR, a mixture combining 60 forward primers for TCR Vbeta segments and 13 reverse primers for TCR Jbeta segments was used. The CDR3 region of rearranged TCR beta genes was amplified from genomic DNA by a multiplex PCR assay. Amplified TCR beta libraries were sequenced as 87-base-pair reads on the Illumina HiSeq System. In the original analysis: In a later analysis, around 80 million unique TCR beta chains were counted across the roughly 610 repertoires, and roughly 11 million of these chains were shared by at least two donors. Raw reads were error-corrected and collapsed into unique sequences with a nearest-neighbor algorithm that merged closely related sequences to remove PCR and sequencing errors. To assign V, D and J gene segments, CDR3 sequences were aligned to IMGT reference sequences. Each retained sequence needed at least a six-nucleotide match to both a V gene segment and a J gene segment. Rearrangements were called productive when the CDR3 lacked stop codons and stayed in frame with V and J; all others were non-productive. CDR3 was defined by IMGT convention, running from the second conserved V-encoded cysteine to the conserved J-encoded phenylalanine. Sequences without an unambiguous match to a single V gene segment were excluded from the earlier analysis of a few hundred of the donors. In an earlier analysis of several hundred of the donors, a V segment was called functional when productive rearrangements were above 56.7%, and segregating when the standard deviation between donors exceeded 5%. To diagnose cytomegalovirus status from the catalog of TCR beta chain sequences, a statistical classification framework was built. V and J gene assignment, in a later analysis, came from comparing TCR nucleotide sequences with IMGT/GENE-DB human TR gene sequences. A later analysis assigned CDR3 sequences and most-parsimonious VDJ recombination scenarios with the TCRdist pipeline. In a later analysis, each TCR beta chain was defined by its CDR3 amino acid sequence together with its V-gene family, and reads without a unique V-gene family were excluded. To address suspected cross-contamination and a sequencing artifact, a later analysis removed several hundred highly shared, low-generation-probability nucleotide sequences. For each public chain, a later analysis derived a clonal expansion index from normalized ranks of inferred template counts within each repertoire. In a later analysis, generation probabilities were computed with a VDJ recombination model fitted to out-of-frame rearrangements, and the resulting probabilities were checked against IGoR. Hypergeometric tests were used in a later analysis to score TCR-TCR, TCR-HLA and TCR-CMV co-occurrence, with a repertoire-size bias correction applied to the TCR pairs. A later analysis estimated false discovery rates by permuting HLA or CMV assignments 20 times. In a later analysis, co-occurring TCRs were grouped using DBSCAN, with TCRdist sequence similarity added in when clustering inside HLA-allele-positive subsets. For co-occurrence clustering, repertoires with fewer than 30,000 or more than 120,000 public chains were excluded, along with five repertoires with anomalous nucleotide sharing. TCRdb took over this immuneACCESS table, retaining in-frame rearrangements with V and J assigned. Such tables are incomplete; in checked studies, under half of the missing clones stem from an unresolved V gene, and the remainder is unexplained. V and J calls and clone size are as listed in that table; D and trimming were resolved from the DNA. The sample table lists about 130,000 clones, more than 60% of them with a count of one. The ten most abundant clones make up around 1.8% of the sample.

Concerning this clone: What this receptor recognizes is not known. No base-level quality is on record; no much larger clone is a single base apart.

The CDR3 holds 13 amino acids from the cysteine to the phenylalanine. The DNA shown is the 39-base CDR3, in frame from base 1. Looking up the germline V gene yields CDR1 MNHNS and CDR2 SASEGT. V and J lose 8 bases and 2 bases, and a span of 13 bases separates them. In total, over 600 healthy bone marrow donors made up the cohort. At the time of sampling, every cohort member was nominally healthy, though immune exposures that went unrecorded were likely present. The donor tested CMV seronegative, placing the donor among the 350 or so seronegative members of the cohort. A peripheral blood sample was provided by each donor, and peripheral blood mononuclear cells were used for TCR beta sequencing. The Qiagen DNeasy Blood Extraction Kit was used to extract genomic DNA from the blood cell samples.

This receptor chain uses TRBV6-1 and TRBJ2-7, with TRBD2 perhaps the D gene, on 7 matching bases. Sequences were obtained from PBMCs. This TCR derives from a woman in her thirties or forties in good health and CMV-seronegative. The CDR3 region reads CASWGGHTYEQYF. The DNA is TGTGCCAGCTGGGGGGGACACACCTACGAGCAGTACTTC.